The rows below give T cell receptor beta chains drawn from one sample of a study of early T cells in non-severe SARS-CoV-2 infection. TCRdb ran MiXCR on the 5' RACE reads and lists one entry per CDR3 protein. The data contain tens of thousands of distinct CDR3 sequences, about 11% of them singletons. The source material was whole blood. The receptors stem from an adult who was a healthcare worker with PCR-confirmed SARS-CoV-2 infection or an uninfected control (not recorded which). Each CDR3 is given with its conserved first and last residue. Each record gives: clone size, V gene, J gene, D gene, CDR3 DNA, CDR3 protein. D genes are given only for firm matches. A row's size may be missing; if present it is once, few, many or a size class.

abundance: many
v_gene: TRBV7-2
j_gene: TRBJ2-5
d_gene: NA
CDR3nt: TGTGCCAGCAGCTTAAGTACTAACCAAGAGACCCAGTACTTC
CDR3aa: CASSLSTNQETQYF

abundance: few
v_gene: TRBV12-5
j_gene: TRBJ2-5
d_gene: NA
CDR3nt: TGTGCTAGTGGACAGCAAGAGACCCAGTACTTC
CDR3aa: CASGQQETQYF

abundance: many
v_gene: TRBV10-3
j_gene: TRBJ2-7
d_gene: TRBD2
CDR3nt: TGTGCCATCAGTGCCCCGGGACTATACTCCTACGAGCAGTACTTC
CDR3aa: CAISAPGLYSYEQYF

abundance: many
v_gene: TRBV20-1
j_gene: TRBJ2-4
d_gene: NA
CDR3nt: TGCAGTGCTAATCCTCTGGGGGACGGGGAACGGATTCAGTACTTC
CDR3aa: CSANPLGDGERIQYF

abundance: large
v_gene: TRBV29-1
j_gene: TRBJ1-2
d_gene: TRBD1
CDR3nt: TGCAGCGCCCTGACAGGGTTCACACCTCAAGCTGGTGGCTACACCTTC
CDR3aa: CSALTGFTPQAGGYTF

abundance: few
v_gene: TRBV7-2
j_gene: TRBJ1-1
d_gene: NA
CDR3nt: TGTGCCAGCAGCTCGTATCTTACTGAAGCTTTCTTT
CDR3aa: CASSSYLTEAFF

abundance: many
v_gene: TRBV27
j_gene: TRBJ2-7
d_gene: TRBD1
CDR3nt: TGTGCCAGCAGTCGCAGCAGGGACAGGTCCTACGAGCAGTACTTC
CDR3aa: CASSRSRDRSYEQYF

abundance: many
v_gene: TRBV20-1
j_gene: TRBJ2-7
d_gene: TRBD1
CDR3nt: TGCAGTGCTAGGAGACAGGGTAGCTCCTACGAGCAGTACTTC
CDR3aa: CSARRQGSSYEQYF

abundance: NA
v_gene: TRBV29-1
j_gene: TRBJ1-2
d_gene: NA
CDR3nt: TGCAGCGTGGACGGGGTTTCCTATGGCTACACCTTC
CDR3aa: CSVDGVSYGYTF

abundance: few
v_gene: TRBV10-1
j_gene: TRBJ2-7
d_gene: TRBD2
CDR3nt: TGCGCCAGCAGTGATCGGGAGGGCCAAGAGCAGTACTTC
CDR3aa: CASSDREGQEQYF

abundance: few
v_gene: TRBV29-1
j_gene: TRBJ2-3
d_gene: NA
CDR3nt: TGCAGCGTTCGACCTCCCTCGGGCACAGATACGCAGTATTTT
CDR3aa: CSVRPPSGTDTQYF

abundance: many
v_gene: TRBV18
j_gene: TRBJ2-5
d_gene: NA
CDR3nt: TGTGCCAGCTCAACCACCGAGTACCAAGAGACCCAGTACTTC
CDR3aa: CASSTTEYQETQYF

abundance: many
v_gene: TRBV3-1
j_gene: TRBJ2-3
d_gene: TRBD2
CDR3nt: TGTGCCAGCAGCCAAGATCTAGCGGGAGGGGATACGCAGTATTTT
CDR3aa: CASSQDLAGGDTQYF

abundance: few
v_gene: TRBV3-1
j_gene: TRBJ2-7
d_gene: NA
CDR3nt: TGTGCCAGCAGCCCGGGGATCCACGAGCAGTACTTC
CDR3aa: CASSPGIHEQYF

abundance: NA
v_gene: TRBV6-5
j_gene: TRBJ1-2
d_gene: NA
CDR3nt: TGTGCCAGCAATCGGGGACAAACAGGGCCCGATGGCTACACCTTC
CDR3aa: CASNRGQTGPDGYTF

abundance: few
v_gene: TRBV20-1
j_gene: TRBJ2-2
d_gene: NA
CDR3nt: TGCAGTGCTAGAGACAGGGGTCCGAACACCGGGGAGCTGTTTTTT
CDR3aa: CSARDRGPNTGELFF

abundance: many
v_gene: TRBV7-2
j_gene: TRBJ2-1
d_gene: NA
CDR3nt: TGTGCCAGCAGCTTTTCCAAGTCCTACAATGAGCAGTTCTTC
CDR3aa: CASSFSKSYNEQFF

abundance: many
v_gene: TRBV4-3
j_gene: TRBJ1-1
d_gene: NA
CDR3nt: TGCGCCAGCAGCCCCCAGGGATACACTGAAGCTTTCTTT
CDR3aa: CASSPQGYTEAFF

abundance: few
v_gene: TRBV5-1
j_gene: TRBJ2-2
d_gene: NA
CDR3nt: TGCGCCAGCAGCTTGGGTCTAGCTTCAGTCACCGGGGAGCTGTTTTTT
CDR3aa: CASSLGLASVTGELFF

abundance: few
v_gene: TRBV29-1
j_gene: TRBJ1-1
d_gene: TRBD1
CDR3nt: TGCAGCGTAACAGGGGCCTACGCGGGTGCTGAAGCTTTCTTT
CDR3aa: CSVTGAYAGAEAFF

abundance: many
v_gene: TRBV20-1
j_gene: TRBJ1-3
d_gene: NA
CDR3nt: TGCAGTGCTGGGGGGCCTGGAAACACCATATATTTT
CDR3aa: CSAGGPGNTIYF

abundance: many
v_gene: TRBV6-5
j_gene: TRBJ2-7
d_gene: NA
CDR3nt: TGTGCCAGCAGTTACATCCCGGGAGAAGTATACGAGCAGTACTTC
CDR3aa: CASSYIPGEVYEQYF

abundance: few
v_gene: TRBV5-1
j_gene: TRBJ2-5
d_gene: TRBD1
CDR3nt: TGCGCCAGCAGCGGGACGACCGGGACAGACCAAGAGACCCAGTACTTC
CDR3aa: CASSGTTGTDQETQYF

abundance: NA
v_gene: TRBV7-2
j_gene: TRBJ1-4
d_gene: TRBD1
CDR3nt: TGTGCCAGCAGCTTCCAGGGGGACAGTGAAAAACTGTTTTTT
CDR3aa: CASSFQGDSEKLFF

abundance: many
v_gene: TRBV6-5
j_gene: TRBJ1-1
d_gene: NA
CDR3nt: TGTGCCAGCAGCCCAGCGGGAGGAGGGGCTGAAGCTTTCTTT
CDR3aa: CASSPAGGGAEAFF

abundance: many
v_gene: TRBV2
j_gene: TRBJ1-4
d_gene: NA
CDR3nt: TGTGCCAGCAGCCTCAGGGGCTGGTCCGGTGAAAAACTGTTTTTT
CDR3aa: CASSLRGWSGEKLFF

abundance: NA
v_gene: TRBV13
j_gene: TRBJ2-3
d_gene: NA
CDR3nt: TGTGCCAGCAGTTTATACACAGATACGCAGTATTTT
CDR3aa: CASSLYTDTQYF

abundance: many
v_gene: TRBV20-1
j_gene: TRBJ2-3
d_gene: TRBD2
CDR3nt: TGCAGTTCATTGCTAGCGGGAGGGAGCGGTGGCACAGATACGCAGTATTTT
CDR3aa: CSSLLAGGSGGTDTQYF

abundance: many
v_gene: TRBV20-1
j_gene: TRBJ2-3
d_gene: TRBD1
CDR3nt: TGCAGTGCTCTACCTTCAGGGGGCGTAAGCACAGATACGCAGTATTTT
CDR3aa: CSALPSGGVSTDTQYF

abundance: many
v_gene: TRBV27
j_gene: TRBJ2-1
d_gene: NA
CDR3nt: TGTGCCAGCAGTACATCATCTGAGCAGTTCTTC
CDR3aa: CASSTSSEQFF

abundance: many
v_gene: TRBV6-5
j_gene: TRBJ2-5
d_gene: NA
CDR3nt: TGTGCCAGCAGTTACTCGAGAGGGCGTCAAGAGACCCAGTACTTC
CDR3aa: CASSYSRGRQETQYF

abundance: many
v_gene: TRBV14
j_gene: TRBJ2-7
d_gene: TRBD1
CDR3nt: TGTGCCAGCAGCCAACCTCAAGGACAGGACCTCTACGAGCAGTACTTC
CDR3aa: CASSQPQGQDLYEQYF

abundance: many
v_gene: TRBV10-3
j_gene: TRBJ2-5
d_gene: NA
CDR3nt: TGTGCCATCAGTGAGTCTCAGATCCAAGAGACCCAGTACTTC
CDR3aa: CAISESQIQETQYF

abundance: few
v_gene: TRBV15
j_gene: TRBJ2-7
d_gene: NA
CDR3nt: TGTGCCACCAGCAGAGATTTCTACGAGCAGTACTTC
CDR3aa: CATSRDFYEQYF

abundance: many
v_gene: TRBV6-5
j_gene: TRBJ2-2
d_gene: TRBD2
CDR3nt: TGTGCCAGCAGTGGGACTAGCGGGAGGGCGCCCACCGGGGAGCTGTTTTTT
CDR3aa: CASSGTSGRAPTGELFF

abundance: many
v_gene: TRBV4-2
j_gene: TRBJ2-1
d_gene: TRBD1
CDR3nt: TGTGCCAGCAGCCAAGACAAAAGGGGGCGGAATGAGCAGTTCTTC
CDR3aa: CASSQDKRGRNEQFF

abundance: few
v_gene: TRBV6-4
j_gene: TRBJ2-3
d_gene: NA
CDR3nt: TGTGCCAGCAGTAGCGGTGATACGCAGTATTTT
CDR3aa: CASSSGDTQYF

abundance: few
v_gene: TRBV20-1
j_gene: TRBJ1-5
d_gene: TRBD1
CDR3nt: TGCAGTGCTACTGACAGGGCGTATCAGCCCCAGCATTTT
CDR3aa: CSATDRAYQPQHF

abundance: many
v_gene: TRBV4-1
j_gene: TRBJ1-2
d_gene: NA
CDR3nt: TGCGCCAGCAGAAGTACAGTGGGTAAGATCTATGGCTACACCTTC
CDR3aa: CASRSTVGKIYGYTF

abundance: many
v_gene: TRBV5-4
j_gene: TRBJ2-7
d_gene: NA
CDR3nt: TGTGCCAGCAGCTTGGGCACCTACGAGCAGTACTTC
CDR3aa: CASSLGTYEQYF

abundance: many
v_gene: TRBV20-1
j_gene: TRBJ1-5
d_gene: NA
CDR3nt: TGCAGTGCCATTTCGGACGGCCTCCGGATCAATCAGCCCCAGCATTTT
CDR3aa: CSAISDGLRINQPQHF

abundance: many
v_gene: TRBV27
j_gene: TRBJ1-2
d_gene: NA
CDR3nt: TGTGCCAGCAGCCTCAGACCTAACTATGGCTACACCTTC
CDR3aa: CASSLRPNYGYTF

abundance: NA
v_gene: TRBV24-1
j_gene: TRBJ2-1
d_gene: TRBD2
CDR3nt: TGTGCCACCAGTGATCCACGGACTAGTGGCAATGAGCAGTTCTTC
CDR3aa: CATSDPRTSGNEQFF

abundance: many
v_gene: TRBV13
j_gene: TRBJ2-7
d_gene: NA
CDR3nt: TGTGCCAGCAGCTTCATTTGGGCCGAGCAGTACTTC
CDR3aa: CASSFIWAEQYF

abundance: many
v_gene: TRBV12-5
j_gene: TRBJ1-2
d_gene: NA
CDR3nt: TGTGCTAGTGGCACGTTATCCTATGGCTACACCTTC
CDR3aa: CASGTLSYGYTF

abundance: few
v_gene: TRBV7-2
j_gene: TRBJ2-3
d_gene: NA
CDR3nt: TGTGCCAGCAGCATTAACACGGCAGATACGCAGTATTTT
CDR3aa: CASSINTADTQYF

abundance: few
v_gene: TRBV7-9
j_gene: TRBJ2-1
d_gene: TRBD2
CDR3nt: TGTGCCAGCCCGAGAACGGGAGGGTTATCCTACAATGAGCAGTTCTTC
CDR3aa: CASPRTGGLSYNEQFF

abundance: NA
v_gene: TRBV24-1
j_gene: TRBJ1-1
d_gene: NA
CDR3nt: TGTGCCACCAGTACAGGAACGAACACTGAAGCTTTCTTT
CDR3aa: CATSTGTNTEAFF

abundance: once
v_gene: TRBV20-1
j_gene: TRBJ2-7
d_gene: NA
CDR3nt: TGCAGTGCTAGGGGACGGTCGAGCTCCTACGAGCAGTACTTC
CDR3aa: CSARGRSSSYEQYF

abundance: few
v_gene: TRBV14
j_gene: TRBJ2-3
d_gene: TRBD1
CDR3nt: TGTGCCAGCAGCCGCCAGACAGGGGGTGGAGATACGCAGTATTTT
CDR3aa: CASSRQTGGGDTQYF

abundance: few
v_gene: TRBV5-1
j_gene: TRBJ2-7
d_gene: TRBD2
CDR3nt: TGCGCCAGCAGCTTGAGTAGTAGCGGGAGTGGTTACGAGCAGTACTTC
CDR3aa: CASSLSSSGSGYEQYF

abundance: many
v_gene: TRBV4-3
j_gene: TRBJ1-2
d_gene: NA
CDR3nt: TGCGCCAGCAGCCCTCAGCCTAACTATGGCTACACCTTC
CDR3aa: CASSPQPNYGYTF

abundance: medium-sized
v_gene: TRBV7-6
j_gene: TRBJ1-1
d_gene: TRBD1
CDR3nt: TGTGCCAGCAGTTACGATCAGGGGGCTGGCACTGAAGCTTTCTTT
CDR3aa: CASSYDQGAGTEAFF

abundance: many
v_gene: TRBV19
j_gene: TRBJ2-7
d_gene: NA
CDR3nt: TGTGCCAGTAGTATAGTAGGCAAGATCCACTACGAGCAGTACTTC
CDR3aa: CASSIVGKIHYEQYF

abundance: many
v_gene: TRBV29-1
j_gene: TRBJ2-1
d_gene: TRBD2
CDR3nt: TGCAGCGGCACTAGCGGAGGAAGCAATGAGCAGTTCTTC
CDR3aa: CSGTSGGSNEQFF